The clone carrying this T cell receptor beta chain has just a few counts. The record originates from a study of T and B cells in COVID-19 patients. Trimming left V 2 bases short and J 0 bases short, with 2 bases between. Germline V lookup: CDR1 KGHDR, CDR2 SFDVKD. The CDR3 is 13 amino acids. From blood, about 230-500 ng of genomic DNA served as TRB template. TRB rearrangements were amplified by multiplex PCR with BIOMED2 TRB-A/B primers. TCRdb re-derived calls from the multiplex PCR reads in MiXCR, one entry per CDR3 protein. The sample holds 20,000 to 25,000 distinct CDR3 sequences; over 25% are singletons and the top ten take 2% to 2.5%.

This TCR was recovered from a human donor who had recovered from COVID-19. Input material: blood. The V and J genes are TRBV24-1 and TRBJ2-3; D gene unclear. CDR3: CATSDYSTDTQYF. The CDR3, as DNA: TGTGCCACCAGTGATTATAGCACAGATACGCAGTATTTT.